Listed here are 7 T cell receptor beta chains from one sample, sequenced in a study of tissue T cells after allogeneic stem cell transplantation. Here immunoSEQ multiplex PCR was the method, and the copy in TCRdb shows in-frame clones only, minus some. Of 15,000 to 20,000 clones listed, about 70% are singletons. The sequenced sample was spleen. All receptors come from a female BALB/c mouse in good health. Mouse MHC haplotype: H2-d.

Regarding this clone: Genes and germline are mouse. The sequenced fragment ends 1 residue before the CDR3 boundary, so the rest is inferred from the germline J gene. The chain recombines TRBV4 with TRBJ2-4; D may be TRBD2 (6 bases). CDR3 length: 12 amino acids. CDR1 and CDR2 (germline): LGHDT, YNNKQL (reference sequence). Trimming took 5 bases from V and 7 from J, leaving 10 bases between them. The CDR3 loop is CASSTDWYTLYF. Partial CDR3 DNA: TGTGCCAGCAGCACAGACTGGTACACCTTGTAC.

Points on this clone: The genes and germline here are from mouse. The read finishes 1 residue shy of the CDR3 end, and the germline J gene is used to complete it. V and J are TRBV13-1 and TRBJ1-1; TRBD1 matches 9 bases. CDR3 length: 14 amino acids. Germline CDR1 and CDR2: NSHNY and SYGAGN. Trimming cost V 2 bases and J 6 bases; bases outside gene matches: 5. The CDR3 loop reads CASSEGTGRPEVFF. CDR3 bases read: TGTGCCAGCAGTGAGGGGACAGGGAGGCCAGAAGTCTTC.

In regard to this clone: Here the gene names and germline are mouse. The CDR3 end falls 1 residue outside the read, so it is completed with the germline J gene. V usage is TRBV13-2 and J usage is TRBJ2-5; D remains ambiguous. The germline gives CDR1 NNHNN, CDR2 SYGAGS (reference sequence). The V gene lost 3 bases and the J gene lost 3 bases, with 5 bases spanning the gap. The CDR3 sequence is 12 residues long. The covered CDR3 bases are TGTGCCAGCGGTGCGCCGCAAGACACCCAGTAC. Its translation is CASGAPQDTQY. The whole CDR3 reads CASGAPQDTQYF.

Details on this clone: The germline and genes are mouse ones. The read gets to within 1 residue of the CDR3 end, and the germline J gene fills in the rest. The chain carries TRBV31 and TRBJ2-4, with a tentative D call TRBD1 (6 bases). The germline V gene has CDR1 GKSSPN and CDR2 SITVG. V was pared by 3 bases and J by 0 bases, with 10 bases between. This CDR3 has 14 residues. The CDR3 here is CAWSRGSSQNTLYF. The DNA read from the CDR3 is TGTGCCTGGAGCAGGGGAAGTAGTCAAAACACCTTGTAC.

This clone was observed a single time. Genes here carry mouse names. The observed sequence ends 1 residue before the CDR3 terminus, with the missing tail filled in from the germline J gene. The rearrangement uses TRBV13-2 and TRBJ1-2; D ambiguous. In germline, CDR1 is NNHNN, CDR2 SYGAGS (reference sequence). The V and J ends lost 1 base and 1 base respectively, with 8 bases between them. The CDR3 runs to 14 residues. The sequenced part of the CDR3 DNA is TGTGCCAGCGGTGATTTGACGGGAAACTCCGACTACACC. This codes for CASGDLTGNSDYT. The complete CDR3 protein is CASGDLTGNSDYTF.

This clone has just a few counts. Gene names are the mouse ones. The CDR3 is cut off 1 residue early in the read; its end comes from the germline J gene. The V call is TRBV2, the J call TRBJ1-6, with D possibly TRBD1 on 6 matching bases. TRBJ1-6 is known as an ORF, though its function is uncertain. V lost 0 bases and J lost 5, with 8 bases in between. From germline, CDR1 is LGHNA and CDR2 YSYQKL. The CDR3 covers 15 residues. The CDR3 loop is CASSQDGQNNSPLYF. The covered CDR3 bases are TGTGCCAGCAGCCAAGACGGACAGAATAATTCGCCCCTCTAC.

As to this clone: Gene labels here are mouse ones. The read comes to an end 1 residue before the CDR3 does, leaving the germline J gene to fill in the end. The rearrangement joins TRBV13-3 to TRBJ2-7; no definite D call. CDR3 length: 13 amino acids. Germline CDR1 NNHDY, CDR2 SYVADS. Trimming pared 1 base from V and 0 bases from J, leaving 5 bases between. The CDR3 spells CASSDPRSYEQYF. The part of the CDR3 DNA that was read is TGTGCCAGCAGTGATCCCCGCTCCTATGAACAGTAC.